Below, one T cell receptor beta chain is given with its context. What it recognizes is unknown. After template switching added a universal primer site, the resulting cDNA carried unique molecular identifiers. TCRdb processed the 5' RACE reads anew with MiXCR; each CDR3 protein has one entry. The sample holds 1.5 million to 2 million distinct CDR3 sequences, roughly 35% seen once. The sample belongs to a study of identical twins. Study results and caveats: Sequences that were beta out-of-frame showed weaker excess twin sharing. Low generation-probability sequences were in excess among twin-shared out-of-frame alpha sequences. Researchers caution that invariant MAIT and iNKT cells could partly confound zero-insertion analyses.

Germline values: CDR1 ENHRY, CDR2 SYGVKD. V lost 11 bases and J lost 9; bases outside the gene matches: 12. The CDR3 extends over 13 amino acids. The sequencing sample was made of cord blood. V and J are TRBV10-3 and TRBJ2-1; 8 positions agree with TRBD2. This clonotype was obtained from a newborn girl in good health. This chain's CDR3 is CALSSGSTIEQFF. CDR3 nucleotide sequence: TGTGCCCTATCCAGCGGGAGCACGATTGAGCAGTTCTTC.